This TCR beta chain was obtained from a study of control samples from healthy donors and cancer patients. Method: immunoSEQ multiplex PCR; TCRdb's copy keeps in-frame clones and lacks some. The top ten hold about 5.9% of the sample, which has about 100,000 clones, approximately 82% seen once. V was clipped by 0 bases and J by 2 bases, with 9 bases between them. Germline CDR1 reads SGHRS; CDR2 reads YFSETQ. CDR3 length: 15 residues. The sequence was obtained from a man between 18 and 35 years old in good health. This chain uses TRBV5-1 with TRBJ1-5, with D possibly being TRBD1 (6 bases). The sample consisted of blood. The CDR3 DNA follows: TGCGCCAGCAGCTTGGACGGGGGCCGCAATCAGCCCCAGCATTTT. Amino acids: CASSLDGGRNQPQHF.